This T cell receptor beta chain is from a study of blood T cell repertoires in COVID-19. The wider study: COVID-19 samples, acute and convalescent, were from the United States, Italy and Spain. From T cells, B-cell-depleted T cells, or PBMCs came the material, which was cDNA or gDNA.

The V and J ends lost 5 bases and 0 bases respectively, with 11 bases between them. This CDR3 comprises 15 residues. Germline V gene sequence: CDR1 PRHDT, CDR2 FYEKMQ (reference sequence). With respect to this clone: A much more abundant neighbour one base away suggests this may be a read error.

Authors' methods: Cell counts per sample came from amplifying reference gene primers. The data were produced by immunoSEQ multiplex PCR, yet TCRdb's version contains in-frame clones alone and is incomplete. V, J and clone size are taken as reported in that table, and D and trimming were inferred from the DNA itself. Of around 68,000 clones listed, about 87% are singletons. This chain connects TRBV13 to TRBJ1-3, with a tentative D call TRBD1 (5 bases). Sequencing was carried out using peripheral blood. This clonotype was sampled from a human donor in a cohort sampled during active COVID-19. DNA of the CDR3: TGTGCCAGCAGCCGCGGGACGGCCTCTGGAAACACCATATATTTT. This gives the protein CASSRGTASGNTIYF.